This T cell receptor beta chain derives from a study of Graves' ophthalmopathy and Graves' hyperthyroidism (dated by TCRdb to about 2018). At the level of the whole study: Peripheral blood was collected at initial diagnosis, prior to any treatment. To tell Graves' ophthalmopathy apart from Graves' hyperthyroidism, and to predict which patients would progress to ophthalmopathy, the study relied on TCR beta repertoire signatures. In total, 135 blood samples were TCR-sequenced: 40 to 45 ophthalmopathy, 80 or so hyperthyroidism and some 17 hyperthyroidism-to-ophthalmopathy patients. To explore V-J signatures distinguishing ophthalmopathy from hyperthyroidism, a discovery set of around 97 patients (fewer than 45 ophthalmopathy, 55 to 60 stable hyperthyroidism) was enrolled. An independent validation cohort was composed of fewer than 20 hyperthyroidism patients and roughly 16 patients who later progressed from hyperthyroidism to ophthalmopathy. In about 6 hyperthyroidism patients, T-cell repertoires of thyroid tissue and blood were compared. Following sample collection, hyperthyroidism patients were given methimazole at a starting dose of 30 mg daily, and ophthalmopathy patients were given high-dose intravenous methylprednisolone. The 95 to 100 discovery patients were randomly split 7:3 into training and test sets.

In the germline V gene (reference sequence), CDR1 corresponds to GTSNPN and CDR2 to SVGIG. Here V drops 0 bases and J drops 7 bases, and the junction holds 4 bases not matched to any gene. The CDR3 runs 13 residues from the cysteine to the phenylalanine. Only the CDR3 region is kept as DNA, spanning 39 bases read in frame from base 1. This clonotype was seen many times. Its antigen target is currently unknown. Within one base of it there is no much larger clone, and no base qualities were kept. For repertoire sequencing, TCR beta CDR3 regions were amplified from RNA transcripts. A first-round RT-PCR used HTBI primers with the Qiagen OneStep RT-PCR kit, followed by a second-round multiplex PCR, size selection and purification. The libraries underwent paired-end sequencing with 100 bp reads on an Illumina HiSeq2000. From the authors' description of their analysis: Reads were processed with SOAPnuke, discarding reads with adapters, uncalled bases, mean Phred below 15, or no exact constant-primer or identifier match. High-quality paired reads were merged with COPE v1.2.5. Unique nucleotide sequences were defined as clonotypes and aligned to IMGT TRB V, D and J references using MiTCR v1.1. Only V-J combinations with frequency above 0.0001 were analysed, covering around 99% of repertoires. For each V-J combination, a TCR clonal expansion and chaos score was defined as the ratio of F50 clonal expansion to chaos observed in the TCRdist matrix. Welch's t-statistics and random forest were used to reduce features to about a dozen V-J combinations, which were fed into a naive Bayes classifier. The similarity between thyroid and blood repertoires was quantified using the Morisita-Horn index. The raw public data were reprocessed by TCRdb itself: fastp quality trimming at Q25, MiXCR clonotype calling, in-frame beta chains only. CDR3 protein duplicates are merged, each entry listing the most common genes and DNA. These V and J calls derive from TCRdb rather than the authors' analysis. For this sample there are hundreds of thousands of distinct CDR3 sequences; 14% appear just once. Together, the top ten hold more than 8.5% of the sample.

The paper's findings and limits, for the study overall: In cross-validation, the 13-signature model distinguished ophthalmopathy from stable hyperthyroidism with 87.88% sensitivity and 81.08% specificity, while in the test set the corresponding values were roughly 80% and 75%. In validation, the model predicted ophthalmopathy progression with 70.59% sensitivity and roughly 72% specificity; roughly eleven predicted patients were CT-confirmed with GO in a median of about 6.2 months. Among expanded thyroid clonotypes with frequency above 0.001, most also showed up in blood, which suggests that blood repertoires may reflect the thyroid immune response. No statistical method was used to predetermine the sample size, and group allocation was not hidden from the investigators.

Patients with ophthalmopathy had moderately to severely active disease, with a Clinical Activity Score of 3 or more, a NOSPECS grade of 4 or more, and a disease duration of less than 3 months. Patients with other autoimmune diseases, uncontrolled infections, pregnancy or lactation were excluded. Clinical symptoms, serum thyroxine, TRAb, thyroid ultrasound and orbital computed tomography were used for diagnosis. Ficoll-Paque density gradient centrifugation was used to isolate PBMCs from approximately 10 ml of fresh peripheral blood. Trizol reagent was used to extract the total RNA, and its quality was then checked on an Agilent 2100 Bioanalyzer.

The sequence links TRBV30 to TRBJ1-2; TRBD1 agrees with 8 junctional bases. The sequenced sample was blood. The receptor was derived from a woman in her twenties or thirties with Graves' ophthalmopathy. Donor details come from another sample of the same person, matched by shared clones. This receptor has the CDR3 CAWSVRTGTGYTF. The sequenced DNA: TGTGCCTGGAGTGTCAGGACAGGGACTGGCTACACCTTC.